Listed here are 14 T cell receptor beta chains from one sample, sequenced in a study of CD8 T cells in ankylosing spondylitis. What these receptors recognize is not known. One entry per CDR3 protein, called by TCRdb with MiXCR from the 5' RACE reads. The sample has approximately 400,000 distinct CDR3 sequences; more than 15% are singletons. Study outcomes and limitations: It appeared that ankylosing spondylitis blood was characterized by a TCR beta motif of several highly homologous variants.

The sequencing input was blood, either unsorted or a sorted T cell fraction (not recorded which). Receptor source: a male donor with ankylosing spondylitis.

This clonotype was seen at least ten times. V usage is TRBV5-1 and J usage is TRBJ1-1; D ambiguous. This CDR3 region has 14 residues. The germline gives CDR1 SGHRS, CDR2 YFSETQ. V shed 4 bases and J shed 4 bases, with 14 bases lying between them. The CDR3 DNA follows: TGCGCCAGCAGCCTGGATACATGGAGCACTGAAGCTTTCTTT. It encodes CASSLDTWSTEAFF.

The sample holds a few counts of this clonotype. The chain has TRBV6-2 or TRBV6-3 and TRBJ1-2; 9 nucleotides agree with TRBD1. CDR3 length equals 12 residues. Germline V gene sequence: CDR1 MNHEY, CDR2 SVGEGT. V trimming: 6 bases; J trimming: 6 bases; junction bases outside the gene matches: 2. CDR3 sequence (DNA): TGTGCCAGCAGCGGACAGGGGAATGGCTACACCTTC. Its translation: CASSGQGNGYTF.

V and J are TRBV5-5 and TRBJ2-5; the match to TRBD1 covers 7 bases. V dropped 3 bases and J dropped 3; count of bases not matched to a gene: 11. Germline V lookup: CDR1 SGHKS, CDR2 YYEKEE (reference sequence). The CDR3 contains 16 residues. The DNA for the CDR3 is TGTGCCAGCAGCTCCCAGCCGGGACAGCGAAAAGAGACCCAGTACTTC. It specifies CASSSQPGQRKETQYF.

The chain combines TRBV27 with TRBJ1-4; TRBD1 matches 8 bases. CDR3 length equals 17 residues. Trimming at V came to 4 bases and at J to 0 bases, leaving 7 bases not matched to a gene. Germline-derived CDR1 and CDR2 are MNHEY and SMNVEV (reference sequence). The CDR3 sequence: CASSSQGAWATNEKLFF. The CDR3 bases are TGTGCCAGCAGTTCGCAGGGGGCCTGGGCAACTAATGAAAAACTGTTTTTT.

The chain links TRBV30 to TRBJ2-3, with a weak D call TRBD2 (5 bases). V dropped 2 bases and J dropped 9 bases, with 12 bases sitting between them. Germline V lookup: CDR1 GTSNPN, CDR2 SVGIG (reference sequence). The CDR3 has 12 residues. The CDR3 coding sequence is TGTGCCTGGAGTCGGGAAGGAAACACGCAGTATTTT. Its protein product is CAWSREGNTQYF.

The chain is built from TRBV20-1 and TRBJ2-5; TRBD1 is a possible D gene (5 bases). From germline, CDR1 is DFQATT and CDR2 SNEGSKA (reference sequence). This CDR3 is built from 15 residues. V lost 0 bases, J lost 5 bases, and 16 bases lay in between. The chain's CDR3 is CSARDRAKAGETQYF. The CDR3 nucleotides read TGCAGTGCTAGAGATCGGGCCAAAGCAGGGGAGACCCAGTACTTC.

This clonotype came up a few times. The V and J genes are TRBV6-1 and TRBJ1-2; 8 bases line up with TRBD1. J gave up 2 bases and V 5 bases, and 7 bases lay outside the gene matches. Germline CDR1 MNHNS, CDR2 SASEGT. This CDR3 is 15 amino acids long. The CDR3 sequence: CASSTGQGVNYGYTF. CDR3 DNA: TGTGCCAGCAGTACCGGACAGGGTGTCAACTATGGCTACACCTTC.

The chain recombines TRBV9 with TRBJ2-3, with D maybe TRBD2 (6 bases). This CDR3 spans 14 amino acids. Germline values: CDR1 SGDLS, CDR2 YYNGEE. V was shortened by 2 bases and J by 9 bases, with 16 bases between the two germline ends. The CDR3 here is CASSVRDSSGTQYF. Written as DNA, the CDR3 is TGTGCCAGCAGCGTCCGGGACTCGTCAGGAACGCAGTATTTT.

This clonotype was observed a handful of times. This chain links TRBV7-6 with TRBJ2-3, with D unclear. Deletions cut 2 bases from V and 0 bases from J, with 9 bases between. The CDR3 is 15 amino acids. Germline values: CDR1 SGHVS, CDR2 FNYEAQ. CDR3 sequence: CASSLREASTDTQYF. The CDR3 coding sequence is TGTGCCAGCAGCTTAAGGGAAGCTAGCACAGATACGCAGTATTTT.

This chain joins TRBV5-1 and TRBJ2-2; 7 positions agree with TRBD1. Germline values: CDR1 SGHRS, CDR2 YFSETQ. The CDR3 extends over 15 amino acids. V trimming: 4 bases; J trimming: 4 bases; junction bases outside the gene matches: 7. This CDR3 reads CASSPGTEITGELFF. The CDR3 bases are TGCGCCAGCAGCCCCGGGACAGAAATCACCGGGGAGCTGTTTTTT.

This clonotype was seen repeatedly, ten times or more. V is TRBV6-1 and J is TRBJ2-1; D possibly corresponds to TRBD1 (6 bases). The ends were cut back, 3 bases at V and 4 bases at J, with 13 bases in the middle. This CDR3 has 15 amino acids. Germline V CDR1 and CDR2: MNHNS, SASEGT. The CDR3 sequence is CASSDEGVGYNEQFF. The CDR3 nucleotides are TGTGCCAGCAGTGACGAGGGGGTTGGATACAATGAGCAGTTCTTC.

The chain employs TRBV20-1 and TRBJ2-1, with 8 bases that match TRBD2. Germline CDR1 reads DFQATT; CDR2 reads SNEGSKA (reference sequence). The CDR3 has 15 amino acids. The V and J ends lost 4 bases and 9 bases, in that order; junction bases with no gene match: 14. CDR3 nucleotides: TGCAGTGCTACCCCCGGGACTAGTTCTTTTGGTGAGCAGTTCTTC. It encodes CSATPGTSSFGEQFF.

The chain employs TRBV19 and TRBJ1-6, with D tentatively TRBD1 (5 bases). This CDR3 is 14 amino acids long. Trimming stripped 3 bases from V and 4 bases from J, with 7 bases between. Germline V gene sequence: CDR1 LNHDA, CDR2 SQIVND (reference sequence). In DNA form, the CDR3 reads TGTGCCAGTAGTATGGGGCAGTATAATTCACCCCTCCACTTT. Its translation is CASSMGQYNSPLHF.

This clonotype has only a few counts. This sequence joins TRBV7-9 and TRBJ2-1, with no clear D. The CDR3 extends over 15 amino acids. Germline CDR1 SEHNR, CDR2 FQNEAQ (reference sequence). The germline V and J ends were trimmed by 4 bases and 10 bases, with 20 bases remaining between them. The DNA for the CDR3 is TGTGCCAGCAGCTCCCTCATGGCACTTGGGAAGGAGCAGTTCTTC. This translates into CASSSLMALGKEQFF.